The 30 T cell receptor beta chains below come from one sample, sequenced in a study of blood T cell repertoires in COVID-19. Here immunoSEQ multiplex PCR was the method, and the copy in TCRdb shows in-frame clones only, minus some. The data hold about 75,000 clones, with approximately 85% observed a single time. The sequenced sample consisted of peripheral blood. The receptors shown here come from an elderly woman with active or convalescent COVID-19.

The chain carries TRBV14 and TRBJ2-7, with D possibly being TRBD1 (5 bases). Trimming left V 3 bases short and J 12 bases short, with 15 bases between. The CDR3 length is 12 residues. The germline gives CDR1 SGHDN, CDR2 FVKESK. The CDR3 sequence: CASSQTARDPYF. Here the CDR3 DNA reads TGTGCCAGCAGCCAGACGGCCAGGGATCCGTACTTC.

This sequence joins TRBV4-3 and TRBJ1-2; a possible D gene is TRBD1 (5 bases). Trimming left V 0 bases short and J 0 bases short, with 8 bases between. This CDR3 is built from 15 residues. CDR1 and CDR2 (germline): LGHNA, YSLEER. The CDR3 sequence is CASSQDRGANYGYTF. The CDR3 bases are TGCGCCAGCAGCCAAGATCGGGGGGCTAACTATGGCTACACCTTC.

The chain employs TRBV9 and TRBJ1-3; D not certain. Germline V gene lookup returns CDR1 SGDLS and CDR2 YYNGEE. The CDR3 has 16 amino acids. Trimming took 0 bases from V and 0 from J, leaving 10 bases between them. CDR3 sequence: CASSVEIAGSGNTIYF. In nucleotides, the CDR3 is TGTGCCAGCAGCGTAGAGATAGCCGGCTCTGGAAACACCATATATTTT.

The rearrangement joins TRBV7-2 to TRBJ2-7; 11 bases are shared with TRBD2. Germline V CDR1 and CDR2: SGHTA, FQGNSA. This CDR3 has 15 amino acids. The V segment lost 5 bases and the J segment 7 bases; nucleotides outside the gene matches: 10. The CDR3 nucleotides read TGTGCCAGCAGCAAAAATAGCGGGGGGGCTTGGGAGCAGTACTTC. Amino acids: CASSKNSGGAWEQYF. Filled out from reference TRBV7-2 and TRBJ2-7, the complete variable domain reads GAGVSQSPSNKVTEKGKDVELRCDPISGHTALYWYRQSLGQGLEFLIYFQGNSAPDKSGLPSDRFSAERTGGSVSTLTIQRTQQEDSAVYLCASSKNSGGAWEQYFGPGTRLTVT.

This clone has a handful of counts. This rearrangement joins TRBV9 to TRBJ2-1; 13 nucleotides agree with TRBD2. Trimming at V came to 2 bases and at J to 2 bases, leaving 7 bases not matched to a gene. The CDR3 is made up of 18 amino acids. The germline gives CDR1 SGDLS, CDR2 YYNGEE. The CDR3 nucleotides are TGTGCCAGCAGCGTGACTAGCGGGGGGCCAGGAACCTACAATGAGCAGTTCTTC. Translation gives CASSVTSGGPGTYNEQFF.

Only a few counts were recorded for this clone. The rearrangement links TRBV5-1 to TRBJ2-5; 7 nucleotides agree with TRBD1. CDR3 length equals 14 residues. Germline CDR1 reads SGHRS; CDR2 reads YFSETQ. Unmatched junction bases numbered 8, after V lost 4 bases and J lost 5 bases. The CDR3 nucleotides are TGCGCCAGCAGCCCGACGACAGGGTCGGAGACCCAGTACTTC. Translated, it gives CASSPTTGSETQYF.

The chain recombines TRBV28 with TRBJ1-1; D is undetermined. Germline loops: CDR1 MDHEN, CDR2 SYDVKM. Trimming left V 3 bases short and J 1 base short, with 3 bases between. CDR3 length equals 12 residues. This CDR3 reads CASSFRNTEAFF. The CDR3 nucleotides read TGTGCCAGCAGTTTCCGGAACACTGAAGCTTTCTTT. The whole variable domain, filled in from reference TRBV28 and TRBJ1-1, reads DVKVTQSSRYLVKRTGEKVFLECVQDMDHENMFWYRQDPGLGLRLIYFSYDVKMKEKGDIPEGYSVSREKKERFSLILESASTNQTSMYLCASSFRNTEAFFGQGTRLTVV.

J is TRBJ1-2 and V is TRBV7-2; D is unclear. Between the trimmed V and J ends, which lost 1 base and 5 bases, there was a span of 8 bases. The CDR3 sequence is 13 residues long. The germline V gene has CDR1 SGHTA and CDR2 FQGNSA. The CDR3 sequence is CASSLGSRYGYTF. CDR3 DNA sequence: TGTGCCAGCAGCTTAGGGTCTCGGTATGGCTACACCTTC.

The chain uses TRBV9 and TRBJ1-1, with D perhaps matching TRBD1 (5 bases). V was cut by 0 bases and J by 5 bases, with 8 bases left in between. The CDR3 consists of 13 residues. Germline-derived CDR1 and CDR2 are SGDLS and YYNGEE. In nucleotides, the CDR3 is TGTGCCAGCAGCGTAGACCGGGGGACTGAAGCTTTCTTT. Its protein product is CASSVDRGTEAFF.

V and J are TRBV6-2 or TRBV6-3 and TRBJ2-7, with D perhaps matching TRBD2 (6 bases). Germline V lookup: CDR1 MNHEY, CDR2 SVGEGT. This CDR3 is built from 16 residues. V dropped 2 bases and J dropped 3 bases, with 17 bases sitting between them. The CDR3 DNA follows: TGTGCCAGCAGTTACGGGGGGACCGGAAAGGACTACGAGCAGTACTTC. Protein product: CASSYGGTGKDYEQYF.

The CDR3 DNA reads as TGCGCCAGCAGCCAAGGGGGGGGGTTGTGGGCCCAAGAGACCCAGTACTTC. Its translation is CASSQGGGLWAQETQYF. This rearrangement joins TRBV4-3 to TRBJ2-5; 7 bases map to TRBD2. The CDR3 has 17 amino acids. The J segment lost 1 base and the V segment lost 1 base, leaving 9 bases of the junction unmatched. Germline CDR1 reads LGHNA; CDR2 reads YSLEER.

This sequence joins TRBV7-9 and TRBJ1-1, with a possible D match to TRBD1 (6 bases). Germline-derived CDR1 and CDR2 are SEHNR and FQNEAQ (reference sequence). This CDR3 region has 14 residues. V was pared by 5 bases and J by 0 bases, with 10 bases between. The CDR3 here is CASSPWTVNTEAFF. CDR3 DNA sequence: TGTGCCAGCAGCCCATGGACAGTGAACACTGAAGCTTTCTTT.

The V call is TRBV5-5, the J call TRBJ1-5, with no clear D. Trimming took 1 base from V and 4 from J, leaving 12 bases between them. CDR3 size: 15 residues. The germline V gene has CDR1 SGHKS and CDR2 YYEKEE (reference sequence). The chain's CDR3 is CASSLSWQINQPQHF. The DNA for the CDR3 is TGTGCCAGCAGCTTGAGTTGGCAGATAAATCAGCCCCAGCATTTT.

CDR3: CASSPQGSEQFF. DNA of the CDR3: TGTGCCAGCAGCCCACAGGGAAGTGAGCAGTTCTTC. The rearrangement links TRBV7-9 to TRBJ2-1; maybe TRBD1 (6 bases). CDR3 length: 12 residues. V lost 5 bases, J lost 9 bases, and 11 bases lay in between. The germline V gene has CDR1 SEHNR and CDR2 FQNEAQ (reference sequence).

This clone was picked up a small number of times. The J gene is TRBJ2-1, the V gene TRBV7-3, with a tentative D call TRBD1 (6 bases). Trimming took off 8 bases at V and 7 bases at J, with 15 bases between the two ends. The CDR3 is 13 residues long. Germline lookup yields CDR1 SGHTA and CDR2 FQGTGA. Here the CDR3 DNA reads TGTGCCAGCGGGCAGGGGCCGCCTAATGAGCAGTTCTTC. It is translated as CASGQGPPNEQFF.

The chain employs TRBV4-3 and TRBJ2-7; 13 positions agree with TRBD2. CDR1 LGHNA and CDR2 YSLEER come from the germline V gene. The V segment lost 4 bases and the J segment 7 bases; nucleotides outside the gene matches: 7. The CDR3 loop spans 15 amino acids. This CDR3 is CASSPRTSGSFEQYF. Written as DNA, the CDR3 is TGCGCCAGCAGCCCCCGGACTAGCGGGAGCTTTGAGCAGTACTTC.

V gene TRBV9 combines with J gene TRBJ2-3, with D possibly matching TRBD1 (6 bases). The germline V and J ends were trimmed by 3 bases and 2 bases, with 16 bases remaining between them. Germline CDR1 reads SGDLS; CDR2 reads YYNGEE. This CDR3 is 16 amino acids long. CDR3 in DNA: TGTGCCAGCAGCGCGCCATCAGGGGTCCTCACAGATACGCAGTATTTT. Its protein product is CASSAPSGVLTDTQYF.

This clone came up once. V gene TRBV3-1 (or the pseudogene TRBV3-2) combines with J gene TRBJ1-2; TRBD1 might be the D (5 bases). Germline V gene sequence: CDR1 LGHDT, CDR2 YNNKEL (reference sequence). Trimming took off 2 bases at V and 5 bases at J, with 9 bases between the two ends. The CDR3 totals 13 residues. The chain's CDR3 is CASSQRQGYGYTF. Written as DNA, the CDR3 is TGTGCCAGCAGCCAACGGCAGGGATATGGCTACACCTTC.

The V and J genes are TRBV9 and TRBJ1-2, with 10 bases lining up with TRBD1. This CDR3 has 16 residues. From germline, CDR1 is SGDLS and CDR2 YYNGEE. J was trimmed by 8 bases and V by 0 bases; bases with no gene match: 10. The CDR3 sequence: CASSVGMRQGASGYTF. CDR3 bases: TGTGCCAGCAGCGTAGGGATGAGACAGGGGGCTTCCGGCTACACCTTC.

In its sample, this clone was seen a few times. The V call is TRBV11-3, the J call TRBJ2-1; possible D gene TRBD2, 5 bases. Per the germline V gene, CDR1 is SGHNT and CDR2 is YENEEA. The CDR3 is 11 amino acids. The ends were cut back, 1 base at V and 12 bases at J, with 7 bases in the middle. The CDR3: CASSLGGAQFF. The CDR3 nucleotides are TGTGCCAGCAGCTTAGGGGGAGCGCAGTTCTTC.

The rearrangement joins TRBV6-5 to TRBJ2-7, with 7 nucleotides matching TRBD1. Per the germline V gene, CDR1 is MNHEY and CDR2 is SVGAGI. This CDR3 is built from 15 residues. Trimming took 2 bases from V and 2 from J; bases not matched to a gene: 6. The CDR3 spells CASSYRGGLTYEQYF. The CDR3 nucleotides read TGTGCCAGCAGTTACAGAGGGGGCCTGACCTACGAGCAGTACTTC.

The V call is TRBV2, the J call TRBJ1-1, with TRBD1 matching over 8 bases. V gave up 4 bases and J gave up 2 bases; unmatched junction bases: 3. The CDR3 consists of 14 residues. Germline V CDR1 and CDR2: SNHLY, FYNNEI. The CDR3 DNA sequence: TGTGCCAGCAGTGTGGCAGGGGGCAACACTGAAGCTTTCTTT. Amino acid sequence: CASSVAGGNTEAFF.

V usage is TRBV3-1 (or the pseudogene TRBV3-2) and J usage is TRBJ2-2; tentative D call: TRBD2 (5 bases). The CDR3 runs 14 residues. Trimming took off 1 base at V and 6 bases at J, with 9 bases between the two ends. Per the germline V gene, CDR1 is LGHDT and CDR2 is YNNKEL (reference sequence). Written as DNA, the CDR3 is TGTGCCAGCAGCCAAGTCGCCGGGGCCGGGGAGCTGTTTTTT. Translation: CASSQVAGAGELFF.

The gene calls are TRBV7-6 and TRBJ2-3; 10 bases are shared with TRBD2. CDR1 is SGHVS, CDR2 FNYEAQ, per germline. This CDR3 spans 15 amino acids. The J segment lost 7 bases and the V segment lost 4 bases, leaving 8 bases of the junction unmatched. CDR3 protein: CASSSSGSFQNTQYF. The DNA for the CDR3 is TGTGCCAGCAGCTCTAGCGGGAGTTTTCAGAATACGCAGTATTTT.

The chain employs TRBV28 and TRBJ2-1, with 12 bases aligning to TRBD2. Germline values: CDR1 MDHEN, CDR2 SYDVKM. Trimming took 6 bases from V and 0 from J; bases not matched to a gene: 0. CDR3 length equals 15 residues. The CDR3 loop reads CASRTSGSSYNEQFF. The CDR3 DNA reads as TGTGCCAGCAGGACTAGCGGGAGCTCCTACAATGAGCAGTTCTTC.

V gene TRBV27 combines with J gene TRBJ2-7; 9 bases line up with TRBD1. The V and J ends lost 7 bases and 3 bases, in that order; junction bases with no gene match: 10. CDR3 length equals 15 residues. Germline lookup yields CDR1 MNHEY and CDR2 SMNVEV (reference sequence). The CDR3 DNA reads as TGTGCCAGCAACGAAGGGGGACAGGGCAACTACGAGCAGTACTTC. This sequence encodes CASNEGGQGNYEQYF.

J is TRBJ2-7 and V is TRBV4-3; 7 bases map to TRBD1. The V gene end was trimmed by 1 base and the J gene end by 7 bases; junction bases not matched to a gene: 4. CDR1 is LGHNA, CDR2 YSLEER, per germline. This CDR3 comprises 13 residues. This CDR3 reads CASSQGQGWEQYF. DNA for the CDR3: TGCGCCAGCAGCCAAGGACAGGGTTGGGAGCAGTACTTC.

The chain combines TRBV11-3 with TRBJ2-5, with D maybe TRBD1 (6 bases). In germline, CDR1 is SGHNT, CDR2 YENEEA. Trimming stripped 5 bases from V and 2 bases from J, with 12 bases between. This CDR3 spans 14 amino acids. In nucleotides, the CDR3 is TGTGCCAGCAGCCCAGGTCAGGGGCAAGAGACCCAGTACTTC. It yields the protein CASSPGQGQETQYF.

The chain has TRBV6-2 or TRBV6-3 and TRBJ2-3; TRBD2 aligns across 16 bases. The CDR3 covers 23 residues. Germline assignment: CDR1 MNHEY and CDR2 SVGEGT. The ends lost 6 bases at V and 4 bases at J; junction bases unmatched: 25. The CDR3 is CASSPPAPGLAGGVFFRADTQYF. CDR3 sequence (DNA): TGTGCCAGCAGCCCTCCCGCACCGGGACTAGCGGGAGGGGTTTTTTTTAGGGCAGATACGCAGTATTTT.

V is TRBV6-5 and J is TRBJ1-5; a possible D gene is TRBD1 (5 bases). The CDR3 is made up of 13 amino acids. V was shortened by 8 bases and J by 6 bases, with 14 bases between the two germline ends. Germline lookup yields CDR1 MNHEY and CDR2 SVGAGI. The CDR3 DNA reads as TGTGCCAGCTTCAGGGCGATCGGTCAGCCCCAGCATTTT. Encoded protein: CASFRAIGQPQHF.